This record looks at one TCR beta chain sequence and its context. Its cognate antigen is unknown. Only CD45RO-negative cells positively selected for CCR7 counted as naive CD8 cells, so terminally differentiated effector memory CD45RA+ cells were excluded. HIV-negative, healthy adults without recent acute infections or vaccinations were the donors. The data derive from a study of shared clonotypes between healthy human individuals. Study-level background: The study drew on a couple of women and a few men aged 18 to 49 as donors. Broader study findings: The sole specimen, blood, was sampled, and tissue repertoires likely differ.

Trimming shortened V by 0 bases and J by 5 bases, and 19 bases separated the two germline ends. The length of the CDR3 is 17 residues. The germline CDR1 and CDR2 sequences are MGHRA and YSYEKL. Genomic DNA (from each subset) was split evenly across several immunoSEQ plates. Profiling relied on immunoSEQ multiplex PCR, and the TCRdb table lists in-frame clones only, not all of them. The sample comprises about 2,200,000 clones, approximately 94% of which are singletons, and 1.5% to 2% rests with the top ten. The chain uses TRBV4-1 and TRBJ2-5, with D perhaps matching TRBD1 (6 bases). The sequenced material came from naive CD8+ T cells from PBMCs. This TCR came from a man younger than 30 in good health. Some clones in this sample may be carry-over from other donors' samples. The CDR3 sequence is CASSQDETVGGRETQYF. DNA for the CDR3: TGCGCCAGCAGCCAAGATGAAACCGTAGGGGGTCGGGAGACCCAGTACTTC.